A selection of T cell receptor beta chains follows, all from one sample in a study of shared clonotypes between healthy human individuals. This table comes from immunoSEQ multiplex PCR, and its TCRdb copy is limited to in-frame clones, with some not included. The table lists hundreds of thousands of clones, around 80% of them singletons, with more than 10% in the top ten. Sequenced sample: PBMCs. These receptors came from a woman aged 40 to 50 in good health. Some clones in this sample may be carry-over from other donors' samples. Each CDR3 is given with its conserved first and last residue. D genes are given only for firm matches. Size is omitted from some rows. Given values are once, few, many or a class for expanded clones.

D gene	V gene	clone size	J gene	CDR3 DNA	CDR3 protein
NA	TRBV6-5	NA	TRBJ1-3	TGTGCCAGCATCCAGTCGAGGACGTCAAGAAACACCATATATTTT	CASIQSRTSRNTIYF
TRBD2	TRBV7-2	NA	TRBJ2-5	TGTGCCAGCAGCTCCGTTCGGGGGGGGGAGACCCAGTACTTC	CASSSVRGGETQYF
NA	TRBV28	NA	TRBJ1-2	TGTGCCAGCAGGCGGGAGAACTATGGCTACACCTTC	CASRRENYGYTF
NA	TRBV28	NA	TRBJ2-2	TGTGCCAGCAGTTTTCCAGGTCCCACCGGGGAGCTGTTTTTT	CASSFPGPTGELFF
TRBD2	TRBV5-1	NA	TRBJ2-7	TGCGCCAGCAGCTTGGCTAGCGGGGAATACGAGCAGTACTTC	CASSLASGEYEQYF
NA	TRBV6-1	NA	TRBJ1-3	TGTGCCAGCAGACAAGGCTCTGGAAACACCATATATTTT	CASRQGSGNTIYF
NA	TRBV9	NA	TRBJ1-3	TGTGCCAGCAGCGTAGGGTACCTCGGAAACACCATATATTTT	CASSVGYLGNTIYF
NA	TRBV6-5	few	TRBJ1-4	TGTGCCAGCAGGTCCGGGACTGTGCGGGAAAAACTGTTTTTT	CASRSGTVREKLFF
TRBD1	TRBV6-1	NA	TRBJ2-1	TGTGCCAGCAGTGAGGGGACAGGGCGGGTTGAGCAGTTCTTC	CASSEGTGRVEQFF
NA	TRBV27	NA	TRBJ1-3	TGTGCAGGCAGCTACGCGGGCTCTGGAAACACAATATATTTT	CAGSYAGSGNTIYF
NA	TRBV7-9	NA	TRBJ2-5	TGTGCCAGCAGTCAACGAGTTGGGGGGCAAGAGACCCAGTACTTC	CASSQRVGGQETQYF
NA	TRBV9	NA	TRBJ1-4	TGTGCCAGCAGCGCCGCAAATGGGGGGATTGGGGAAAAACTGTTTTTT	CASSAANGGIGEKLFF
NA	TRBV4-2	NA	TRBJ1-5	TGTGCCAGCAGCCAAGAAGGGGCCGGGGGCAATCAGCCCCAGCATTTT	CASSQEGAGGNQPQHF
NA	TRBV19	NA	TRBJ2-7	TGTGCCAGTAGTATTAGCTCCGGCTACGAGCAGTACTTC	CASSISSGYEQYF
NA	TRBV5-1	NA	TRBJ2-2	TGCGCCAGCAGCCTTTCGGGACATTTGAACACCGGGGAGCTGTTTTTT	CASSLSGHLNTGELFF
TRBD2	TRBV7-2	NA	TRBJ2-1	TGTGCCAGCAGCCTGAATACAGCGGGAGGGTACAATGAGCAGTTCTTC	CASSLNTAGGYNEQFF
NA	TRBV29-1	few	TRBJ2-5	TGCAGCGTTGTGGTAGGATTGACCCAGTACTTC	CSVVVGLTQYF
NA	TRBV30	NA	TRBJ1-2	TGTGCCTGGAGTGTAAGAGTTAACTATGGCTACACCTTC	CAWSVRVNYGYTF
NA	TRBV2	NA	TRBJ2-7	TGTGCCAGCAGGGAGTACGAGCAGTACTTC	CASREYEQYF
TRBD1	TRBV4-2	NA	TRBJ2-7	TGTGCCAGCAGCTTAGCTGTGAGAACAGGGGGACTGTGGTCCTACGAGCAGTACTTC	CASSLAVRTGGLWSYEQYF
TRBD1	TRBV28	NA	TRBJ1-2	TGTGCCAGCAGTTTACGCCGGGACAGGGCTCACTATGGCTACACCTTC	CASSLRRDRAHYGYTF
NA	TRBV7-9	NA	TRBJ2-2	TGTGCCAGCAGCTACCACGGGGAGCTGTTTTTT	CASSYHGELFF
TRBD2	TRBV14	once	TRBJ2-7	TGTGCCAGCAGCCAATCCTTACGGGAGGGAAAGGAGCAGTACTTC	CASSQSLREGKEQYF
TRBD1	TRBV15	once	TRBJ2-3	TGTGCCACCCGTCGGACAGGGGGCCCAGATACGCAGTATTTT	CATRRTGGPDTQYF
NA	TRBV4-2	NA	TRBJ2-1	TGTGCCAGCAGCCAAGCTAGCGACGAAACAGACTTAGACTACAATGAGCAGTTCTTC	CASSQASDETDLDYNEQFF
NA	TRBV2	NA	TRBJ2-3	TGTGCCAGCAGGAGCGGGTCTAGCACAGATACGCAGTATTTT	CASRSGSSTDTQYF
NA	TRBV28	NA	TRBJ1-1	TGTGCCAGCAGTTCTATGGGGGGAGGGCTGGTGAAAGCTTTCTTT	CASSSMGGGLVKAFF
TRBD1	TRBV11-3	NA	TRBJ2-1	TGTGCCAGCAGCTCGGGACAGGTTAGCTCCTACAATGAGCAGTTCTTC	CASSSGQVSSYNEQFF
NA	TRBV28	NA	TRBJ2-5	TGTGCCAGCAGCCGAGGCCCGGGTCCGGGGACCCAGTACTTC	CASSRGPGPGTQYF
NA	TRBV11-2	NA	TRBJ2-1	TGTGCCAGCAGCTCCGGGGCACAGAATGAGCAGTTCTTC	CASSSGAQNEQFF
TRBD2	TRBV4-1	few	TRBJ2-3	TGCGCCAGCAGCCCACGGGCTAGCGGGAGTTCGACAGATACGCAGTATTTT	CASSPRASGSSTDTQYF
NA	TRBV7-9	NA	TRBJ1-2	TGTGCCAGCAGCTTATGGGACACGAGCTATGGCTACACCTTC	CASSLWDTSYGYTF
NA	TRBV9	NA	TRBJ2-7	TGTGCCAGCAGCGGCCCTCAGGGTGCGTACGAGCAGTACTTC	CASSGPQGAYEQYF
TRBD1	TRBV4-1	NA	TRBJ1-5	TGCGCCAGCAGCCACCGACAGGGGGTAATCAATCAGCCCCAGCATTTT	CASSHRQGVINQPQHF
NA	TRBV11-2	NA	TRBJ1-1	TGTGCCAGCAGCTTAGATCGGCAGGGGAGGGGTGAAGCTTTCTTT	CASSLDRQGRGEAFF
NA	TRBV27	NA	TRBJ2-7	TGTGCCAGCGCCCAGAGACAGACCTACGAGCAGTACTTC	CASAQRQTYEQYF
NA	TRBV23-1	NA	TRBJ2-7	TGCGCCAGCAGTCAATCACGACGACCAATTTCCTACGAGCAGTACTTC	CASSQSRRPISYEQYF
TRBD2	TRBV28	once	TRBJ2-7	TGTGCCAGCAGTTTACCCCGGAGGAGACTAGCGGATTACGAGCAGTACTTC	CASSLPRRRLADYEQYF
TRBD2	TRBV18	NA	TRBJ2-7	TGTGCCAGCTCACGTGGGACTAGCGGGAGCGGGGTCGAGCAGTACTTC	CASSRGTSGSGVEQYF
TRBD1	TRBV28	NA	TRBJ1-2	TGTGCCAGCAGTTTATCGGCAGGGGGCTATCGGTATGGCTACACCTTC	CASSLSAGGYRYGYTF
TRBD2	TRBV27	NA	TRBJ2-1	TGTGCCAGCAGTCCTACGGGGGGGAGGCCACACCACAATGAGCAGTTCTTC	CASSPTGGRPHHNEQFF
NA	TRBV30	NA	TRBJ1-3	TGTGCCTGGAGTGCCACCACCCACCGACAGTACTCTGGAAACACCATATATTTT	CAWSATTHRQYSGNTIYF
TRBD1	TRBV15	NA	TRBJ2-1	TGTGCCACCAGCGTTGAGACAGGGGGCTGGAATGAGCAGTTCTTC	CATSVETGGWNEQFF
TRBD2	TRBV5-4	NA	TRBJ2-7	TGTGCCAGCAGCTTCTTTAGCGGGAGGACTCTCCAATACGAGCAGTACTTC	CASSFFSGRTLQYEQYF
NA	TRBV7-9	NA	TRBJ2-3	TGTGCCAGCAGGGCGGGACTGAGCACAGATACGCAGTATTTT	CASRAGLSTDTQYF
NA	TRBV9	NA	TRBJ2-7	TGTGCCAGCAGCGTAGAGTACGGCACGAGGTACGAGCAGTACTTC	CASSVEYGTRYEQYF
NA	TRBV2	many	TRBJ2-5	TGTGCCAGCAGTGCCCGACAGAGCCAAGAGACCCAGTACTTC	CASSARQSQETQYF
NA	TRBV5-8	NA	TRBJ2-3	TGTGCCAGCAGCTTGGACAGGGCTGCAGATACGCAGTATTTT	CASSLDRAADTQYF
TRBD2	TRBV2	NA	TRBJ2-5	TGTGCCAGCAGTGAACAAGGGCTAGCGGGAACGGAGACCCAGTACTTC	CASSEQGLAGTETQYF
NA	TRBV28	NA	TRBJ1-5	TGTGCCAGCAGTTTACCCACACAGGGTTGGCAGCCCCAGCATTTT	CASSLPTQGWQPQHF
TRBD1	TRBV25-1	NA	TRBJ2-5	TGTGCCAGCAGTGCCTCCGGGACAGGGGAAGAGACCCAGTACTTC	CASSASGTGEETQYF
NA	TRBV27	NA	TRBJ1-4	TGTGCCAGCAGAGCGTCCCGGGACGGTGAAAAACTGTTTTTT	CASRASRDGEKLFF
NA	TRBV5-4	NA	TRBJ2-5	TGTGCCAGCAGCCCTAATAACCAAGAGACCCAGTACTTC	CASSPNNQETQYF
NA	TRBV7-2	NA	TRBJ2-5	TGTGCCAGCAGCTTGCACGAGAGTCGAACCCAGTACTTC	CASSLHESRTQYF
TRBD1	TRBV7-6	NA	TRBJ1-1	TGTGCCAGCAGCGGAACAGGGGTGAACACTGAAGCTTTCTTT	CASSGTGVNTEAFF